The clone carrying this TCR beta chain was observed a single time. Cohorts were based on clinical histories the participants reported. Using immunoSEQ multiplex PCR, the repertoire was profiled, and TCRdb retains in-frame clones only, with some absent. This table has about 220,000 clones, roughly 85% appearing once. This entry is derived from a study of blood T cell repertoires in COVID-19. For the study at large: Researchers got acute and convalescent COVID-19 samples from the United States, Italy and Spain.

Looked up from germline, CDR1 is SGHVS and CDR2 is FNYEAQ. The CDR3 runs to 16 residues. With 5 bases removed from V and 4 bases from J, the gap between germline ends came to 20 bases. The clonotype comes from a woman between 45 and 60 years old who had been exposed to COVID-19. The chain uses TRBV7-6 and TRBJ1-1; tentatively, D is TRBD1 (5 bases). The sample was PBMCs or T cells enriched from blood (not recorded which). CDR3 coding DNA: TGTGCCAGCAGCCCAAGCGGGGCAAGTAGGTTCACTGAAGCTTTCTTT. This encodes CASSPSGASRFTEAFF.